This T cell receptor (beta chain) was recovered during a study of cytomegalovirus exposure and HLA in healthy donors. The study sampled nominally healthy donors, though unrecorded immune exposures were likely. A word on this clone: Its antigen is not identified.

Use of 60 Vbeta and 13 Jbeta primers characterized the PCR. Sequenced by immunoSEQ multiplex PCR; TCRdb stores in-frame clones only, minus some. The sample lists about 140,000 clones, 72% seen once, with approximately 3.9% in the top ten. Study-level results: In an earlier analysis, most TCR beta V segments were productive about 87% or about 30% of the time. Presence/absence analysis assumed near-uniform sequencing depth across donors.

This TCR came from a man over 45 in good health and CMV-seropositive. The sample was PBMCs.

The CDR3 protein is CASSSTGQPANYGYTF. CDR3 DNA sequence: TGTGCCAGCAGTTCGACTGGACAGCCTGCTAACTATGGCTACACCTTC. This sequence joins TRBV28 and TRBJ1-2; D is possibly TRBD1 (6 bases). The CDR3 length is 16 residues. Germline CDR1 MDHEN, CDR2 SYDVKM. Trimming pared 4 bases from V and 0 bases from J, leaving 15 bases between.